These T cell receptor beta chains were read from a single sample in a study of T cells in Graves' hyperthyroidism and ophthalmopathy. TCRdb recomputed calls from the multiplex PCR reads with MiXCR, one row per CDR3 protein. The sample records fewer than 750,000 distinct CDR3 sequences, under 60% being singletons. Sequencing input: peripheral blood or thyroid tissue (not recorded which). Every receptor here comes from a woman between 18 and 30 years old with Graves' hyperthyroidism. The CDR3 runs from the conserved cysteine through the conserved F or W. The D gene is left open where the match is weak. Rows may omit the clone size; those that give it use once, few, many or a size class.

>TRBJ1-1|NA|NA|TRBV30
CAYGGVPEASF
TGTGCCTACGGGGGTGTCCCTGAAGCTTCCTTT
>TRBJ2-7|many|NA|TRBV9
CASSVEEGADITYEQYF
TGTGCCAGCAGCGTGGAGGAGGGCGCGGACATAACCTACGAGCAGTACTTC
>TRBJ1-2|many|NA|TRBV5-8
CASSALRDYTF
TGTGCCAGCAGCGCCCTCCGGGACTACACCTTC
>TRBJ2-5|NA|NA|TRBV20-1
CSAIGGGSTGETQYF
TGCAGTGCTATTGGGGGTGGTAGCACCGGGGAGACCCAGTACTTC
>TRBJ1-3|many|NA|TRBV11-3
CASSTGTVSGNTIYF
TGTGCCAGCAGCACGGGGACGGTCTCTGGAAACACCATATATTTT
>TRBJ2-5|many|NA|TRBV2
CASSAGGGKTQYF
TGTGCCAGCAGTGCTGGGGGTGGGAAGACCCAGTACTTC
>TRBJ2-7|many|TRBD2|TRBV6-5
CASSRLAGEARHEQYF
TGTGCCAGCAGTCGACTAGCGGGAGAGGCAAGACACGAGCAGTACTTC
>TRBJ2-1|few|TRBD2|TRBV7-2
CASSFLRGSTGYNEQFF
TGTGCCAGCAGCTTCTTACGCGGGAGTACCGGGTACAATGAGCAGTTCTTC
>TRBJ2-7|NA|NA|TRBV7-9
CASSLFPGNEQYF
TGTGCCAGCAGCTTATTTCCTGGAAACGAGCAGTACTTC
>TRBJ2-7|many|TRBD2|TRBV6-5
CASSKVGGGLYEQYF
TGTGCCAGCAGCAAGGTGGGGGGAGGGCTCTACGAGCAGTACTTC
>TRBJ2-3|NA|NA|TRBV20-1
CSANDRGQGADTQYF
TGCAGTGCTAACGACCGGGGCCAAGGCGCAGATACGCAGTATTTT
>TRBJ1-2|many|NA|TRBV7-9
CASSLAVRDHYGYTF
TGTGCCAGCAGCTTAGCCGTCAGGGACCACTATGGCTACACCTTC
>TRBJ1-1|NA|NA|TRBV19
CASRSGGLRNTEAFF
TGTGCCAGTAGATCGGGGGGACTCCGGAACACTGAAGCTTTCTTT
>TRBJ1-2|many|TRBD1|TRBV27
CASSRQGYGGYTF
TGTGCCAGCAGCAGACAGGGTTATGGCGGCTACACCTTC
>TRBJ1-5|NA|NA|TRBV4-3
CASSQGPIGGQPQHF
TGCGCCAGCAGCCAAGGACCGATCGGGGGGCAGCCCCAGCATTTT
>TRBJ2-7|NA|NA|TRBV27
CASSLSGGPSEQYF
TGTGCCAGCAGTTTATCCGGAGGGCCGTCCGAGCAGTACTTC
>TRBJ2-7|NA|TRBD2|TRBV6-1
CASSGGLAAYNEQYF
TGTGCCAGCAGTGGGGGACTAGCGGCCTACAATGAGCAGTACTTC
>TRBJ1-5|many|NA|TRBV10-3
CAISESSQPQHF
TGTGCCATCAGTGAGTCGAGCCAGCCCCAGCATTTT
>TRBJ2-7|many|TRBD2|TRBV20-1
CSATRGTSGTLEQYF
TGCAGTGCTACCCGGGGGACTAGCGGGACCTTGGAGCAGTACTTC
>TRBJ2-1|NA|NA|TRBV12-3/TRBV12-4
CASSRGPDPPGEQFF
TGTGCCAGCAGTCGAGGTCCGGACCCCCCCGGTGAGCAGTTCTTC
>TRBJ1-6|NA|TRBD1|TRBV7-8
CASSPGGAGNNSPLHF
TGTGCCAGCAGCCCAGGGGGCGCAGGAAATAATTCACCCCTCCACTTT
>TRBJ2-7|many|NA|TRBV4-1
CASSQDSQADLYEQYF
TGCGCCAGCAGCCAAGATTCACAAGCGGATCTCTACGAGCAGTACTTC
>TRBJ2-1|few|TRBD1|TRBV7-3
CASSHERDSYNEQFF
TGTGCCAGCAGTCATGAACGGGACAGTTACAATGAGCAGTTCTTC
>TRBJ2-7|NA|TRBD2|TRBV7-2
CASSLGTSGRALKYEQYF
TGTGCCAGCAGCTTGGGGACTAGCGGGAGGGCCCTCAAGTACGAGCAGTACTTC
>TRBJ2-2|many|TRBD2|TRBV12-3/TRBV12-4
CASSLHPSGGTGELFF
TGTGCCAGCAGTTTACACCCTAGCGGGGGGACCGGGGAGCTGTTTTTT
>TRBJ1-2|NA|NA|TRBV10-1
CAIVTGSYGYTF
TGCGCCATTGTAACAGGATCCTATGGCTACACCTTC
>TRBJ2-7|many|NA|TRBV20-1
CSATPLREGTYEQYF
TGCAGTGCAACACCCCTCAGGGAAGGAACCTACGAGCAGTACTTC
>TRBJ1-1|NA|TRBD1|TRBV19
CASSRDRGYVNTEAFF
TGTGCCAGTAGTAGGGACAGGGGATACGTGAACACTGAAGCTTTCTTT
>TRBJ1-4|few|TRBD1|TRBV7-9
CASSSGQGATNEKLFF
TGTGCCAGCAGCTCCGGACAGGGAGCAACTAATGAAAAACTGTTTTTT
>TRBJ1-5|many|NA|TRBV19
CASSNLFRGRGQPQHF
TGTGCCAGTAGCAACCTGTTTAGGGGACGTGGGCAGCCCCAGCATTTT
>TRBJ2-5|NA|TRBD2|TRBV10-3
CAIADGTSGRAYGETQYF
TGTGCCATCGCAGACGGGACTAGCGGGAGGGCCTACGGAGAGACCCAGTACTTC
>TRBJ1-4|many|NA|TRBV20-1
CSAIGEKLFF
TGCAGTGCTATAGGGGAGAAACTGTTTTTT
>TRBJ2-5|NA|TRBD2|TRBV7-8
CASSLWAGGSETQYF
TGTGCCAGCAGCTTATGGGCGGGAGGGTCGGAGACCCAGTACTTC
>TRBJ2-7|NA|NA|TRBV2
CASGRGNYEQYF
TGTGCCAGCGGCAGGGGTAACTACGAGCAGTACTTC
>TRBJ2-7|many|TRBD1|TRBV20-1
CSARDPGQGASYEQYF
TGCAGTGCTAGAGATCCGGGACAGGGGGCTTCCTACGAGCAGTACTTC
>TRBJ2-5|NA|TRBD2|TRBV7-2
CASSSRLAEVTQYF
TGTGCCAGCAGCTCGAGACTAGCGGAGGTGACCCAGTACTTC
>TRBJ1-2|NA|NA|TRBV13
CASSFVGQGKGYTF
TGTGCCAGCAGCTTCGTAGGGCAGGGGAAGGGCTACACCTTC
>TRBJ1-1|many|NA|TRBV20-1
CSARDSEEGIGTEAFF
TGCAGTGCTAGAGATTCGGAAGAGGGGATCGGCACTGAAGCTTTCTTT
>TRBJ1-1|few|TRBD1|TRBV12-5
CASGLILATGGRRNEAFF
TGTGCTAGTGGTTTGATTTTGGCCACAGGGGGCAGGAGGAATGAAGCTTTCTTT
>TRBJ1-2|many|NA|TRBV5-8
CASSPRTDPNYGYTF
TGTGCCAGCAGCCCCAGGACAGACCCGAACTATGGCTACACCTTC
>TRBJ1-4|NA|NA|TRBV2
CASSPGVAEKLFF
TGTGCCAGCAGTCCAGGGGTGGCTGAAAAACTGTTTTTT
>TRBJ2-2|few|TRBD2|TRBV15
CATSRDGRRELSGELFF
TGTGCCACCAGCAGAGATGGTCGGCGGGAGTTGAGCGGGGAGCTGTTTTTT
>TRBJ2-2|many|NA|TRBV6-1
CASSEAWSTGELFF
TGTGCCAGCAGTGAAGCCTGGAGCACCGGGGAGCTGTTTTTT
>TRBJ1-4|many|NA|TRBV9
CASSVSTDRQKLFF
TGTGCCAGCAGCGTTTCCACCGACAGGCAGAAACTGTTTTTT
>TRBJ1-5|NA|NA|TRBV10-3
CAISDLNRDQPQHF
TGTGCCATCAGTGATCTTAACAGGGATCAGCCCCAGCATTTT
>TRBJ1-2|NA|NA|TRBV20-1
CSASTAETYGYTF
TGCAGTGCTAGCACGGCCGAGACCTATGGCTACACCTTC
>TRBJ2-5|NA|NA|TRBV12-3/TRBV12-4
CASSSYRVLQETQYF
TGTGCCAGCAGTTCTTACAGGGTCCTACAAGAGACCCAGTACTTC
>TRBJ1-5|NA|TRBD1|TRBV20-1
CSARSRDSVFGNQPQHF
TGCAGTGCTAGATCCCGGGACAGTGTATTCGGCAATCAGCCCCAGCATTTT
>TRBJ2-5|many|TRBD2|TRBV5-6
CASSFASGVAVETQYF
TGTGCCAGCAGCTTTGCTAGCGGGGTGGCAGTCGAGACCCAGTACTTC
>TRBJ2-5|many|NA|TRBV20-1
CSARAAAGLETQYF
TGCAGTGCTAGAGCGGCGGCAGGCTTAGAGACCCAGTACTTC
>TRBJ2-5|NA|TRBD1|TRBV20-1
CSASTGTEKETQYF
TGCAGTGCTAGTACCGGGACAGAAAAAGAGACCCAGTACTTC
>TRBJ2-5|many|TRBD2|TRBV24-1
CATSDPSGGPETQYF
TGTGCCACCAGCGATCCTAGCGGGGGCCCAGAGACCCAGTACTTC
>TRBJ1-1|many|TRBD1|TRBV19
CASSNAGQGSTEAFF
TGTGCCAGTAGTAACGCAGGACAGGGATCCACTGAAGCTTTCTTT
>TRBJ1-1|NA|TRBD1|TRBV7-9
CASSRTATDRAAFF
TGTGCCAGCAGCCGAACTGCTACTGACAGGGCAGCTTTCTTT